The clone carrying this T cell receptor (beta chain) was seen repeatedly, ten times or more. Antigen: not known. This sample is drawn from a study of T-cell memory formation after mild COVID-19. Study details: Largely donor-specific sequence clusters came from a couple of donors.

V was shortened by 3 bases and J by 0 bases, with 12 bases between the two germline ends. CDR3 length equals 16 residues. Germline CDR1 and CDR2: KGHSH and LQKENI. General study points: Several responding clones turned up in pre-infection memory, indicating that cross-reactive memory may have taken part.

TCRdb re-called the 5' RACE reads through MiXCR, storing one row per CDR3 protein. The data contain about 210,000 distinct CDR3 sequences, roughly a tenth of them singletons. The sequenced material came from PBMCs or a T cell subset sorted from them (not recorded which). The chain combines TRBV18 with TRBJ1-5; D gene ambiguous. This receptor was identified in a young man who had mild COVID-19 (a few samples of this study predate the infection). Cell type and time point are not known. In DNA, the CDR3 is TGTGCCAGCTCACCGGGGATACGCTATAGCAATCAGCCCCAGCATTTT. Translated: CASSPGIRYSNQPQHF.